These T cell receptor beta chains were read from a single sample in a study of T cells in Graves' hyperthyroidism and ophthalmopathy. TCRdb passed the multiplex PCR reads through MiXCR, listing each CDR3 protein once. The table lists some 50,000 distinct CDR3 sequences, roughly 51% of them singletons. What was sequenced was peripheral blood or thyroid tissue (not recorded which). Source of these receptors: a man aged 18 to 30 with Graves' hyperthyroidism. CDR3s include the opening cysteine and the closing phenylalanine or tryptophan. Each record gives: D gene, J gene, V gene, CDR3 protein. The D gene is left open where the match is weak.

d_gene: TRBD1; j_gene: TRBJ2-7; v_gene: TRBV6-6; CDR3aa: CASRPGTGGYEQYF
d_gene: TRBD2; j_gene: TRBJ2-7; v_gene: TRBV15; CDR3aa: CATSGDRTSGFYF
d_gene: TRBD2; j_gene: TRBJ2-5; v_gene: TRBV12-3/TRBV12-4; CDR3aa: CASSFGGGRETQYF
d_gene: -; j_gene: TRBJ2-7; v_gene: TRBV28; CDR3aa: CASRPSGTSSSYEQYF
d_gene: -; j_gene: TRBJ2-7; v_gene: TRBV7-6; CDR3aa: CASSLVEGAIYEQYF
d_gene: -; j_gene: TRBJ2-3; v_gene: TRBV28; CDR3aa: CASSFWGRKTDTQYF
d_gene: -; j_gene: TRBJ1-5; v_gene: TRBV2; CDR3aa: CASREGHQPQHF
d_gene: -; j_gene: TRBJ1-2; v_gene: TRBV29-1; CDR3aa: CSVPTGFYGYTF
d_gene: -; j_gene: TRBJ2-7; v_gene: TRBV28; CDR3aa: CASSWGVRCCSLNEQYF
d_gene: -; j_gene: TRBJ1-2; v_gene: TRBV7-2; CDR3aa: CASSLRSYGYTF
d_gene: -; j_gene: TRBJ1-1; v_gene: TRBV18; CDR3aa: CASSPHPAQYTEAFF
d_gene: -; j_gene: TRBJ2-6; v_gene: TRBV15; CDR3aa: CATSRRGSVLTF
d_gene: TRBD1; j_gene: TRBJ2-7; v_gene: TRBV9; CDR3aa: CASSVDDRAHEQYF
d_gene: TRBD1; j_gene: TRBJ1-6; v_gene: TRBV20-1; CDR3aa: CSARTGDSPLHF
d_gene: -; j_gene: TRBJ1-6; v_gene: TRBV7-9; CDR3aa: CASSGRTDSPLHF
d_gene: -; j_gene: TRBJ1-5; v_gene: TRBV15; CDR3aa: CATSRDRGGGQPQHF
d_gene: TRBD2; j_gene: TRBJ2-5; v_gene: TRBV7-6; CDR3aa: CASSFFPSGRGETQYF
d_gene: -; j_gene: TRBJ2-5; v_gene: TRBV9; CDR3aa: CASSGEALGETRYF
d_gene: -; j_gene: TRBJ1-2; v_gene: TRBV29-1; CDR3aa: CSVRDHGGYGYTF
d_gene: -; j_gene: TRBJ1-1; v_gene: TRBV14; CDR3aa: CASSQETTGYGVDTEAFF
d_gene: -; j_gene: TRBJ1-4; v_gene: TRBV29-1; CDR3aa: CSVMGLGGGESEKLFF
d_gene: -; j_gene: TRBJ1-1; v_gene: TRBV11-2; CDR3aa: CASSATAMNTEAFF
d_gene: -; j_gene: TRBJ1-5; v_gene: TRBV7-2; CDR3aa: CASSATGLIGQPQHF
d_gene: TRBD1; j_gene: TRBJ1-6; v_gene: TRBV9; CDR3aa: CASSTGTGVSPLHF
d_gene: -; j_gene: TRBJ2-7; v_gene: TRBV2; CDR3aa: CASSTRVTGYEQYF
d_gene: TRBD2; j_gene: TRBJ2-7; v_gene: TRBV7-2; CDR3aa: CASSPVQREVYEQYF
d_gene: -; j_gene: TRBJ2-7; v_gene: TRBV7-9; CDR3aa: CASSSVAPYEQHF
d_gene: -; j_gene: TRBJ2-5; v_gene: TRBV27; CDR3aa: CASSLSSQTETQYF
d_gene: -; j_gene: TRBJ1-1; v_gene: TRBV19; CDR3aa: CASSIAWGENTEAFF
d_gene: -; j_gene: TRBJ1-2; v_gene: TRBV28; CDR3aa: CASRQGNRYGYTF
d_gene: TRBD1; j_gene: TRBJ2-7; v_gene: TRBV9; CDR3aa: CASSLPGTGATGEQYF
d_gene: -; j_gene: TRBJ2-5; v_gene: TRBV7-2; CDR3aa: CASSPTGFGETQYF
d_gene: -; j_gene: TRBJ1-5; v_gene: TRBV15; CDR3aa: CATSLIGSNNQPQHF
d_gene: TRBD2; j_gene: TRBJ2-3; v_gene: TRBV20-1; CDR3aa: CSAGLAGGHSDTQYF
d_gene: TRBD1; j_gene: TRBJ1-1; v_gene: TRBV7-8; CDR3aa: CASSPRPKDRYTEAFF
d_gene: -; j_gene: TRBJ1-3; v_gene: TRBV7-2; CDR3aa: CASSLNGVTGNTIYF
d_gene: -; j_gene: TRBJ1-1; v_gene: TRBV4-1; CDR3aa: CASSPMVGGANTEAFF
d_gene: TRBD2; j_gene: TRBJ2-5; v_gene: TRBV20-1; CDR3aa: CSASGGGRGETQYF
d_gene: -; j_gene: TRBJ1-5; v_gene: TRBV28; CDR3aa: CASKDTDSNQPQHF
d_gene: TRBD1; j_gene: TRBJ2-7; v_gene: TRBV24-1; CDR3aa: CATSDGQGYHEQYF
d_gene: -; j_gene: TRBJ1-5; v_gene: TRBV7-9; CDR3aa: CASSSTSGTPNQPQHF
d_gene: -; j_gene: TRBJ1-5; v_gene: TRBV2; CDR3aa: CASSEGADNQPQHF